Each of the 15 T cell receptor beta chains below was sequenced from the same sample in a study of cytomegalovirus exposure and HLA in healthy donors. 13 Jbeta primers and 60 Vbeta primers were used for the PCR. Libraries were prepared by immunoSEQ multiplex PCR; TCRdb keeps only in-frame clonotypes and omits some of them. The table has about 160,000 clones, roughly 78% seen once. The sequencing sample was made of PBMCs. The receptors come from a man aged 35 to 55 in good health and CMV-seropositive.

The chain joins TRBV7-9 to TRBJ2-2; TRBD1 matches at 8 bases. J gave up 3 bases and V 5 bases, and 8 bases lay outside the gene matches. Per germline, CDR1 SEHNR and CDR2 FQNEAQ (reference sequence). The CDR3 totals 16 residues. The CDR3 DNA reads TGTGCCAGCAGCCCTCGGACAGGGAAGGACACCGGGGAGCTGTTTTTT. Translating gives CASSPRTGKDTGELFF.

This clone was seen more than once but under ten times. The DNA for the CDR3 is TGTGCCAGCAGCTTAGGAGTGTCTAATGAAAAACTGTTTTTT. This gives the protein CASSLGVSNEKLFF. The chain links TRBV7-2 to TRBJ1-4; D remains ambiguous. The V end was cut by 1 base, the J end by 3 bases, with 6 bases between. Germline CDR1 reads SGHTA; CDR2 reads FQGNSA. The CDR3 extends over 14 amino acids.

V and J are TRBV7-9 and TRBJ2-7; 8 bases line up with TRBD1. Looked up from germline, CDR1 is SEHNR and CDR2 is FQNEAQ (reference sequence). Trimming took 5 bases from V and 4 from J; bases not matched to a gene: 19. This CDR3 is built from 18 residues. The CDR3 nucleotides read TGTGCCAGCAGCCCAGGGGGCGCGAAATACGGTGGCTCATACGAGCAGTACTTC. It codes for CASSPGGAKYGGSYEQYF.

The chain combines TRBV7-6 with TRBJ1-4; no firm D call. Germline CDR1 and CDR2: SGHVS and FNYEAQ. V was trimmed by 5 bases and J by 3 bases, leaving 13 bases between them. The CDR3 is made up of 15 amino acids. The CDR3 region is CASSPTWRANEKLFF. Here the CDR3 DNA reads TGTGCCAGCAGCCCTACATGGAGAGCTAATGAAAAACTGTTTTTT.

The table lists this clone with a few counts. V and J are TRBV7-3 and TRBJ2-3, with 8 bases fitting TRBD1. CDR3 length equals 16 residues. Germline trimming cut 0 bases from V and 1 base from J; bases unmatched to any gene: 3. The germline gives CDR1 SGHTA, CDR2 FQGTGA. CDR3 DNA sequence: TGTGCCAGCAGCTTAACGGGGGGACAGGGCACAGATACGCAGTATTTT. It encodes CASSLTGGQGTDTQYF.

The rearrangement uses TRBV9 and TRBJ2-1; 9 bases fit TRBD1. The CDR3 is 15 amino acids. Germline V gene lookup returns CDR1 SGDLS and CDR2 YYNGEE. Losses at the gene ends were 4 bases for V and 9 bases for J; bases not matched to a gene: 11. The CDR3 nucleotides read TGTGCCAGCAGCCCCCAAGGACAGGGGCGGGGTGAGCAGTTCTTC. Translated: CASSPQGQGRGEQFF.

The J gene is TRBJ1-1, the V gene TRBV9; TRBD1 matches 12 bases. The germline CDR1 and CDR2 sequences are SGDLS and YYNGEE. The CDR3 loop spans 17 amino acids. The V segment lost 2 bases and the J segment 7 bases; nucleotides outside the gene matches: 12. CDR3 coding DNA: TGTGCCAGCAGCGTTTGGGACAGGGGGCCTCCCTTCGGTGAAGCTTTCTTT. Its translation: CASSVWDRGPPFGEAFF.

The CDR3 reads CASSLWDRSNEQFF. The DNA for the CDR3 is TGTGCCAGCAGTTTATGGGACAGGAGCAATGAGCAGTTCTTC. V usage is TRBV27 and J usage is TRBJ2-1, with 8 bases lining up with TRBD1. Germline-derived CDR1 and CDR2 are MNHEY and SMNVEV (reference sequence). The CDR3 spans 14 residues. The V gene end was trimmed by 1 base and the J gene end by 6 bases; junction bases not matched to a gene: 2.

The chain has TRBV14 and TRBJ2-7; 9 bases align to TRBD1. Germline V gene lookup returns CDR1 SGHDN and CDR2 FVKESK. The CDR3 has 15 amino acids. V shed 4 bases, J shed 5 bases, and the junction held 9 bases outside the gene matches. In nucleotides, the CDR3 is TGTGCCAGCAGCCGGGCCGGGACAGGGAATAACGAGCAGTACTTC. This sequence encodes CASSRAGTGNNEQYF. The whole variable domain, filled in from reference TRBV14 and TRBJ2-7, reads EAGVTQFPSHSVIEKGQTVTLRCDPISGHDNLYWYRRVMGKEIKFLLHFVKESKQDESGMPNNRFLAERTGGTYSTLKVQPAELEDSGVYFCASSRAGTGNNEQYFGPGTRLTVT.

The CDR3: CASSQSTLSGNTIYF. The CDR3 nucleotides read TGTGCCAGCAGCCAATCCACATTATCTGGAAACACCATATATTTT. This rearrangement joins TRBV16 to TRBJ1-3, with unresolved D. The ends were cut back, 0 bases at V and 1 base at J, with 7 bases in the middle. Germline assignment: CDR1 KGHSY and CDR2 FQNENV. The CDR3 loop spans 15 amino acids. The entire variable domain, with the rest obtained from reference TRBV16 and TRBJ1-3, is as follows: GEEVAQTPKHLVRGEGQKAKLYCAPIKGHSYVFWYQQVLKNEFKFLISFQNENVFDETGMPKERFSAKCLPNSPCSLEIQATKLEDSAVYFCASSQSTLSGNTIYFGEGSWLTVV.

This sequence joins TRBV18 and TRBJ1-5; D is ambiguous. This CDR3 is built from 13 residues. The germline gives CDR1 KGHSH, CDR2 LQKENI. V lost 3 bases, J lost 4 bases, and 7 bases lay in between. CDR3 sequence (DNA): TGTGCCAGCTCACCGGGCTCTAATCAGCCCCAGCATTTT. Protein sequence: CASSPGSNQPQHF.

The CDR3 region is CASSEQERLAKNIQYF. For the CDR3, the DNA is TGTGCCAGCAGTGAACAGGAACGCTTAGCCAAAAACATTCAGTACTTC. The rearrangement joins TRBV6-1 to TRBJ2-4; D is ambiguous. Germline assignment: CDR1 MNHNS and CDR2 SASEGT. V lost 2 bases, J lost 0 bases, and 11 bases lay in between. The CDR3 length is 16 residues.

This chain joins TRBV29-1 and TRBJ2-7, with D maybe TRBD2 (6 bases). The CDR3 is made up of 12 amino acids. The germline V gene encodes CDR1 SQVTM and CDR2 ANQGSEA. V lost 4 bases and J 1 base, leaving 8 bases between the germline ends. CDR3 bases: TGCAGCGTTGTTAGCGGTTCCTACGAGCAGTACTTC. Amino acids: CSVVSGSYEQYF.

This chain uses TRBV6-5 with TRBJ1-2; no definite D call. CDR3 length: 13 amino acids. In germline, CDR1 is MNHEY, CDR2 SVGAGI. Trimming shortened V by 5 bases and J by 3 bases, and 10 bases separated the two germline ends. This CDR3 is CASSVSVDYGYTF. The CDR3 DNA is TGTGCCAGCAGTGTCTCGGTTGACTATGGCTACACCTTC.

The genes are TRBV29-1 and TRBJ2-1; 11 bases fit TRBD1. Germline V lookup: CDR1 SQVTM, CDR2 ANQGSEA. V was clipped by 5 bases and J by 8 bases; unmatched bases: 8. The CDR3 is 14 amino acids. The CDR3 loop is CSVIRDRGLDEQFF. The CDR3 coding sequence is TGCAGCGTTATTAGGGACAGGGGGTTGGATGAGCAGTTCTTC.